This T cell receptor (beta chain) originates from a study of blood T cell repertoires in COVID-19. Study as a whole: Spain, Italy and the United States supplied samples that represented acute and convalescent COVID-19. In each case, the material was cDNA or gDNA derived from T cells, B-cell-depleted T cells, or PBMCs.

In the original analysis: Researchers report that nucleated cell counts were estimated from reference gene primer amplification. Sequencing used immunoSEQ multiplex PCR; TCRdb keeps in-frame clones, though not all of them. The V and J calls and clone size come from that table; D and trimming were worked out from the DNA. Found here are over 110,000 clones, about 87% of them singletons; the top ten hold 1.7%. In germline, CDR1 is MNHNY, CDR2 SVGAGI (reference sequence). CDR3 size: 14 residues. The junction had 6 bases not matched to a gene; V was cut back by 7 bases and J by 5 bases. The receptor was isolated from a woman aged 50 to 60 with acute or convalescent COVID-19. This chain uses TRBV6-6 with TRBJ2-2, with TRBD2 matching 8 bases. Sequencing used peripheral blood. DNA of the CDR3: TGTGCCAGCATCTCCGGGGGGGGTACCGGGGAGCTGTTTTTT. Translation gives CASISGGGTGELFF.